This T cell receptor (beta chain) was found in a study of blood T cell repertoires in COVID-19. Study background: COVID-19 samples from acute and convalescent phases originated in the United States, Italy and Spain. The cDNA or gDNA used as material had been derived from T cells, B-cell-depleted T cells, or PBMCs.

V shed 2 bases, J shed 0 bases, and the junction held 2 bases outside the gene matches. CDR1 and CDR2 from the germline V gene are SGHNT and YYREEE (reference sequence). CDR3 length: 14 amino acids. Authors' processing steps: Reference gene primers were amplified, and this amplification served to estimate nucleated cell counts. The protocol was immunoSEQ multiplex PCR, while the TCRdb copy is restricted to in-frame clones and leaves out a portion. The DNA gave D and trimming, while V, J and clone size come from that table. The sample comprises about 250,000 clones, around four fifths of which are singletons, and 27% rests with the top ten.

The sequence derives from a man aged 40-49 years with acute or convalescent COVID-19. Sequenced input: peripheral blood. The chain links TRBV5-4 to TRBJ2-7, with 7 bases fitting TRBD2. In DNA, the CDR3 is TGTGCCAGCAGCTTCCGGGACTACTCCTACGAGCAGTACTTC. Translation gives CASSFRDYSYEQYF.